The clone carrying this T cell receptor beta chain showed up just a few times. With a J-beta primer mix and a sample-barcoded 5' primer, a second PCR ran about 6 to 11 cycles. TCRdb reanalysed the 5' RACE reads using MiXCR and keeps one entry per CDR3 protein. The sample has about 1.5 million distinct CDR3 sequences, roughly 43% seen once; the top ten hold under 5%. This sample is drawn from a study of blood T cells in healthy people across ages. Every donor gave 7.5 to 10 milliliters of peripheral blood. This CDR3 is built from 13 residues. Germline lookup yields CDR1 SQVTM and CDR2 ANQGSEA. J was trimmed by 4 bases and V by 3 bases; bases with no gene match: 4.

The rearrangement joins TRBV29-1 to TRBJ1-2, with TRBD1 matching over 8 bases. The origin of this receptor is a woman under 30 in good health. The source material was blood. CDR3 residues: CSVEGQDRYGYTF. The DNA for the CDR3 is TGCAGCGTTGAGGGACAGGACCGCTATGGCTACACCTTC.